There are a few counts of the clone carrying this T cell receptor (beta chain). Its target is not known. TCRdb reanalysed the 5' RACE reads using MiXCR and keeps one entry per CDR3 protein. The sample consists of over 150,000 distinct CDR3 sequences, roughly 18% of them appearing once. This sample was included in a study of CD8 T cells in ankylosing spondylitis. Whole-study findings and limits: In ankylosing spondylitis blood, a motif of roughly eight highly homologous TCR beta variants appeared characteristic. Disease-linked clones reportedly showed significant enrichment in matched ankylosing spondylitis synovial fluid.

V was clipped by 6 bases and J by 9 bases; unmatched bases: 7. The germline V gene encodes CDR1 WSHSY and CDR2 SAAADI. This CDR3 has 12 amino acids. Sample: blood, either unsorted or a sorted T cell fraction (not recorded which). This TCR derives from a male donor aged 5 to 30 with ankylosing spondylitis or in good health (not recorded which). V and J are TRBV10-2 and TRBJ1-1, with 7 bases matching TRBD1. The CDR3 region has the DNA TGCGCCAGCAGCAGGGGGGGAATGAAAGCTTTCTTT. This codes for CASSRGGMKAFF.